The 9 T cell receptor beta chains presented below share a single source sample, sequenced in a study of OX40 agonist ivuxolimab in advanced cancers. The protocol was immunoSEQ multiplex PCR, while the TCRdb copy is restricted to in-frame clones and leaves out a portion. Among around 50,000 clones listed, roughly 90% were seen once. Specimen: CD4+ or CD8+ T cells sorted from blood, collected in a trial of the OX40 agonist ivuxolimab. The receptors shown here come from an adult with an advanced solid tumor such as melanoma, head and neck, liver or kidney cancer.

This clone has a handful of counts. The CDR3 protein is CASRIQGKQETQYF. For the CDR3, the DNA is TGTGCCAGCAGGATACAGGGAAAGCAAGAGACCCAGTACTTC. The V call is TRBV28, the J call TRBJ2-5; tentative D call: TRBD1 (6 bases). CDR1 is MDHEN and CDR2 is SYDVKM in the germline V gene. This CDR3 is 14 amino acids long. The germline V and J ends were trimmed by 6 bases and 2 bases, with 13 bases remaining between them.

This clone showed up just once. The chain carries TRBV19 and TRBJ2-7; maybe TRBD1 (6 bases). V lost 5 bases and J 0 bases, leaving 14 bases between the germline ends. This CDR3 comprises 15 residues. Germline loops: CDR1 LNHDA, CDR2 SQIVND (reference sequence). The CDR3 sequence: CASSLSAGASYEQYF. For the CDR3, the DNA is TGTGCCAGTAGTCTTTCGGCAGGGGCCTCCTACGAGCAGTACTTC.

This chain uses TRBV11-3 with TRBJ2-5; 8 nucleotides agree with TRBD1. Trimming removed 8 bases from V and 5 bases from J; junction bases left unmatched: 10. Germline V gene lookup returns CDR1 SGHNT and CDR2 YENEEA. The CDR3 sequence is 14 residues long. The CDR3 reads CASSTTGAGETQYF. The CDR3 DNA is TGTGCCAGCTCCACGACAGGGGCCGGGGAGACCCAGTACTTC.

This clone has only one observation. The gene calls are TRBV5-4 and TRBJ2-3, with 9 bases lining up with TRBD2. Germline assignment: CDR1 SGHNT and CDR2 YYREEE (reference sequence). This CDR3 comprises 18 residues. Trimming cost V 4 bases and J 5 bases; bases outside gene matches: 17. The CDR3 nucleotides are TGTGCCAGCAGCACCGCCCCTAGCGGGACATTTCTCATAGATACGCAGTATTTT. This gives the protein CASSTAPSGTFLIDTQYF.

The rearrangement uses TRBV6-4 and TRBJ2-1; maybe TRBD1 (6 bases). Trimming took 0 bases from V and 7 from J, leaving 7 bases between them. CDR1 and CDR2 from the germline V gene are MRHNA and SNTAGT. The CDR3 has 13 amino acids. CDR3 nucleotide sequence: TGTGCCAGCAGTGACTCGAGGGGGAATGAGCAGTTCTTC. Translated, it gives CASSDSRGNEQFF.

This chain connects TRBV30 to TRBJ2-3, with 11 bases that match TRBD2. After removal of 0 bases from V and 0 bases from J, the junction contained 11 bases not matched to a gene. The CDR3 has 19 amino acids. Germline lookup yields CDR1 GTSNPN and CDR2 SVGIG (reference sequence). The CDR3 loop is CAWSVLRLAGGLSTDTQYF. The CDR3 nucleotides are TGTGCCTGGAGTGTACTGCGTCTAGCGGGGGGCCTCAGCACAGATACGCAGTATTTT.

This sequence joins TRBV4-1 and TRBJ2-5; D is ambiguous. From germline, CDR1 is MGHRA and CDR2 YSYEKL. The CDR3 contains 14 residues. V was cut by 1 base and J by 1 base, with 7 bases left in between. CDR3 loop: CASSQGSTQETQYF. The CDR3 DNA reads TGCGCCAGCAGCCAAGGTTCCACCCAAGAGACCCAGTACTTC.

The rearrangement uses TRBV19 and TRBJ2-7, with D perhaps matching TRBD2 (5 bases). Germline V CDR1 and CDR2: LNHDA, SQIVND (reference sequence). Trimming took 10 bases from V and 1 from J, leaving 20 bases between them. The CDR3 covers 15 residues. This CDR3 is CATSVGSGQSYEQYF. The CDR3 nucleotides are TGTGCCACCTCAGTGGGCAGCGGCCAATCCTACGAGCAGTACTTC.

This chain links TRBV7-6 with TRBJ1-3; no clear D. Germline-derived CDR1 and CDR2 are SGHVS and FNYEAQ. V was shortened by 3 bases and J by 0 bases, with 12 bases between the two germline ends. The CDR3 consists of 16 residues. The CDR3 loop is CASSLPMGSSGNTIYF. In nucleotides, the CDR3 is TGTGCCAGCAGCTTGCCTATGGGGAGCTCTGGAAACACCATATATTTT.